A selection of T cell receptor beta chains follows, all from one sample in a study of cytomegalovirus exposure and HLA in healthy donors. Data came from immunoSEQ multiplex PCR; TCRdb stores just in-frame clones and leaves some out. The repertoire has 150,000 or so clones, more than 70% of them found once; the top ten carry about 11%. The sample comprised PBMCs. These receptors were taken from a man aged 18 to 29 in good health and CMV-seropositive. Each CDR3 is given with its conserved first and last residue. D genes are given only for firm matches. Clone sizes are given selectively: once, few, many, or a class where the clone is expanded.

d_gene	abundance	len	v_gene	j_gene	CDR3nt	CDR3aa
NA	NA	12	TRBV2	TRBJ1-4	TGTGCCAGCAACCCAGGGTTTGAAAAACTGTTTTTT	CASNPGFEKLFF
NA	NA	14	TRBV7-3	TRBJ2-2	TGTGCCAGCAGCCCGGGACTGTCCACCGGGGAGCTGTTTTTT	CASSPGLSTGELFF
TRBD2	few	14	TRBV5-1	TRBJ2-1	TGCGCCAGCGGGGCTAGCGGGACTTACAATGAGCAGTTCTTC	CASGASGTYNEQFF
NA	NA	16	TRBV6-1	TRBJ1-4	TGTGCCAGCAGTGTGCGGTTCCCTAGCCTGAATGAAAAACTGTTTTTT	CASSVRFPSLNEKLFF
TRBD2	once	15	TRBV7-2	TRBJ2-5	TGTGCCAGCAGCTCGGAGACTAGCAGACAAGAGACCCAGTACTTC	CASSSETSRQETQYF
TRBD2	NA	13	TRBV6-1	TRBJ2-3	TGTGCCAGCAGTAGTCGACTAGCGGGAGACCAGTATTTT	CASSSRLAGDQYF
NA	NA	13	TRBV18	TRBJ2-5	TGTGCCAGCTCACCATCGTACCAGGAGACCCAGTACTTC	CASSPSYQETQYF
NA	NA	14	TRBV28	TRBJ1-5	TGTGCCAGCAGTCTAACGGGGAATAATCAGCCCCAGCATTTT	CASSLTGNNQPQHF
TRBD1	once	14	TRBV30	TRBJ1-5	TGTGCCTGGAGTGGGGGACAGGGGGTTCAGCCCCAGCATTTT	CAWSGGQGVQPQHF
TRBD2	NA	15	TRBV5-1	TRBJ2-2	TGCGCCAGCAGCGAGACAGCGGGGTACACCGGGGAGCTGTTTTTT	CASSETAGYTGELFF
NA	few	13	TRBV7-2	TRBJ2-2	TGTGCCAGCAGCTTCCTACCGACCGGGGAGCTGTTTTTT	CASSFLPTGELFF
NA	NA	14	TRBV28	TRBJ2-1	TGTGCCAGCAGTCAAGGACAGAGCTACAATGAGCAGTTCTTC	CASSQGQSYNEQFF
NA	NA	16	TRBV27	TRBJ2-2	TGTGCCAGCAAAAGGCTCGCGGGGACGAACACCGGGGAGCTGTTTTTT	CASKRLAGTNTGELFF
NA	NA	14	TRBV5-6	TRBJ1-2	TGTGCCAGCAGCCCTGGACAGATTAACTATGGCTACACCTTC	CASSPGQINYGYTF
NA	NA	15	TRBV7-2	TRBJ1-1	TGTGCCAGCAGCTTAACCCCGGGACAGAACACTGAAGCTTTCTTT	CASSLTPGQNTEAFF
TRBD1	NA	15	TRBV27	TRBJ1-2	TGTGCCAGCAGTTATAATATGGACAGGGGCTATGGCTACACCTTC	CASSYNMDRGYGYTF
NA	few	16	TRBV2	TRBJ1-3	TGTGCCAGCAAGGGGCAGCCTGTTTACTCTGGAAACACCATATATTTT	CASKGQPVYSGNTIYF
NA	NA	11	TRBV10-2	TRBJ2-2	TGCGCCAGCAGTGCGACAGGGGAGCTGTTTTTT	CASSATGELFF
NA	few	13	TRBV7-2	TRBJ2-7	TGTGCCAGCAGCCCCGAGGGAGCGAGTGAGCAGTACTTC	CASSPEGASEQYF
TRBD1	NA	16	TRBV4-1	TRBJ2-7	TGCGCCAGCAGCCAAGGTTTCCCGGGACAGTCCTACGAGCAGTACTTC	CASSQGFPGQSYEQYF
NA	NA	13	TRBV15	TRBJ1-1	TGTGCCACCCAGGCGGAGGTTCCCACTGAAGCTTTCTTT	CATQAEVPTEAFF
TRBD1	few	16	TRBV5-1	TRBJ2-3	TGCGCCAGCAGCTTGGGGGACAGCCTTTGGGGGGATACGCAGTATTTT	CASSLGDSLWGDTQYF
TRBD1	NA	16	TRBV15	TRBJ1-5	TGTGCCACCAGCAGGGACAGGGGAAACAGTGGTCAGCCCCAGCATTTT	CATSRDRGNSGQPQHF
TRBD1	NA	16	TRBV28	TRBJ2-7	TGTGCCAGCAGCGTCCGGGACAGGGGCTTTGTCCCCGAGCAGTACTTC	CASSVRDRGFVPEQYF
TRBD1	NA	14	TRBV19	TRBJ1-5	TGTGCCAGTAGTCCGGGACAGGGAGATCAGCCCCAGCATTTT	CASSPGQGDQPQHF
NA	NA	16	TRBV7-2	TRBJ1-4	TGTGCCAGCAGCTCTCAGGGGCAGCTGACTAATGAAAAACTGTTTTTT	CASSSQGQLTNEKLFF
TRBD1	NA	13	TRBV27	TRBJ1-2	TGTGCCAGCCGCAGAACAGGGGGCGAGGGCTACACCTTC	CASRRTGGEGYTF
TRBD1	NA	17	TRBV7-9	TRBJ2-7	TGTGCCAGCAGCTTAGAGCGGACAGGGGGCTCCTCCTACGAGCAGTACTTC	CASSLERTGGSSYEQYF
NA	few	16	TRBV5-6	TRBJ2-6	TGTGCCAGCAGCCCTAGGGGACTCACTGGGGCCAACGTCCTGACTTTC	CASSPRGLTGANVLTF
NA	NA	12	TRBV29-1	TRBJ2-5	TGCAGCGTGACCCGACTAGAAGAGACCCAGTACTTC	CSVTRLEETQYF
NA	NA	16	TRBV18	TRBJ2-3	TGTGCCAGCTCACCCCCCCGACAGGCTAGCACAGATACGCAGTATTTT	CASSPPRQASTDTQYF
NA	few	8	TRBV7-4	TRBJ2-3	TGTGCCACCCATCCGCAGTATTTT	CATHPQYF
TRBD2	few	18	TRBV7-2	TRBJ2-7	TGTGCCAGCAGCTTAGTTGGGACTAGCGGGGGGAGCTCCTACGAGCAGTACTTC	CASSLVGTSGGSSYEQYF
NA	NA	15	TRBV7-9	TRBJ2-2	TGTGCCAGCAGCCCTCAGACAGGAAACACCGGGGAGCTGTTTTTT	CASSPQTGNTGELFF
NA	NA	14	TRBV6-5	TRBJ2-7	TGTGCCAGCAGTTTTGACCGGGGCTCCTACGAGCAGTACTTC	CASSFDRGSYEQYF
NA	NA	13	TRBV7-2	TRBJ2-3	TGTGCCAGCAGAGCCTACGTAGCAGATACGCAGTATTTT	CASRAYVADTQYF
NA	NA	12	TRBV2	TRBJ2-7	TGTGCCAGCACTAGCGCGTTCTACGAGCAGTACTTC	CASTSAFYEQYF
NA	NA	18	TRBV28	TRBJ2-1	TGTGCCAGCCATACTCTAAGTGGGGAGCGGGCTTCCTACAATGAGCAGTTCTTC	CASHTLSGERASYNEQFF
TRBD1	NA	13	TRBV6-1	TRBJ1-2	TGTGCCAGCAGTCAGACAGGGAACTATGGCTACACCTTC	CASSQTGNYGYTF
NA	NA	15	TRBV27	TRBJ2-5	TGTGCCAGCAGCCCATTCATATCGCGGGGAGAGACCCAGTACTTC	CASSPFISRGETQYF
TRBD2	NA	14	TRBV5-1	TRBJ2-5	TGCGCCAGCAGCTTTGCAGGGAGGGAAGAGACCCAGTACTTC	CASSFAGREETQYF
TRBD2	NA	17	TRBV27	TRBJ2-7	TGTGCCAGCAGTACCAGGGTGGGGGGGATTGGATCCTACGAGCAGTACTTC	CASSTRVGGIGSYEQYF
TRBD1	once	14	TRBV5-1	TRBJ2-1	TGCGCCAGTCATACAGGGGAATACTACAATGAGCAGTTCTTC	CASHTGEYYNEQFF
NA	NA	16	TRBV7-8	TRBJ2-7	TGTGCCAGCAGCTTAGGGAGGAGTCGGCTATCCTACGAGCAGTACTTC	CASSLGRSRLSYEQYF
TRBD1	NA	19	TRBV7-3	TRBJ2-2	TGTGCCAGCAGCTTACACCTGTGGGACAGGTCCTCGAACACCGGGGAGCTGTTTTTT	CASSLHLWDRSSNTGELFF
TRBD1	once	15	TRBV27	TRBJ2-7	TGTGCCAGCAGCAGCGGACAGGGCCTTTTTCACGAGCAGTACTTC	CASSSGQGLFHEQYF
NA	NA	12	TRBV6-1	TRBJ2-3	TGTGCCAGCAGTGACAACACAGATACGCAGTATTTT	CASSDNTDTQYF
TRBD2	NA	14	TRBV27	TRBJ2-7	TGTGCCAGCAGGAGAGCGGGAGGCGCCTACGAGCAGTACTTC	CASRRAGGAYEQYF
NA	NA	16	TRBV30	TRBJ1-6	TGTGCCTGGAGAGAAGGCGGGGGGTTCCGTCGTTCACCCCTCCACTTT	CAWREGGGFRRSPLHF
NA	NA	14	TRBV30	TRBJ1-1	TGTGCCTGGAGTGTACGGCGGGTGAACACTGAAGCTTTCTTT	CAWSVRRVNTEAFF
NA	NA	13	TRBV29-1	TRBJ2-2	TGCAGCGTTTCTGGGGCTAACACCGGGGAGCTGTTTTTT	CSVSGANTGELFF
NA	NA	13	TRBV10-3	TRBJ1-5	TGTGCCATTCGTCAGGGACTAAATCAGCCCCAGCATTTT	CAIRQGLNQPQHF